The 25 T cell receptor beta chains presented below share a single source sample, sequenced in a study of patients and donors after allogeneic stem cell transplantation. From the RT-PCR reads, TCRdb called clonotypes with MiXCR, one entry per CDR3 protein. The table records roughly 250,000 distinct CDR3 sequences, approximately 14% of them present only once. The sample was blood, either unsorted or a sorted T cell fraction (not recorded which). The receptors were sampled from a human donor who was either an allogeneic HSCT recipient or a stem cell or donor lymphocyte infusion donor (not recorded which). It is not recorded whose cells these are; they may come from a transplant donor.

This clonotype occurred a few times. At one end the junction does not follow the germline gene, possibly because of a read error. The J gene is TRBJ2-3, the V gene TRBV14; possibly TRBD1 or TRBD2 for D (5 bases each). Germline V CDR1 and CDR2: SGHDN, FVKESK. CDR3 length equals 11 residues. The CDR3 region has the DNA TGTGCCAGCAGCAAATACCGGGGCCCTGATTTT. Its protein product is CASSKYRGPDF.

The chain combines TRBV20-1 with TRBJ2-3; 7 nucleotides agree with TRBD2. Looked up from germline, CDR1 is DFQATT and CDR2 is SNEGSKA (reference sequence). The trim removed 6 bases at V and 6 bases at J, leaving 18 bases unmatched. This CDR3 spans 16 amino acids. The CDR3 nucleotides are TGCAGTGCCACAGGACGACTAGCCCATAGAGGGGATACGCAGTATTTT. It codes for CSATGRLAHRGDTQYF.

This chain connects TRBV20-1 to TRBJ2-2; D might be TRBD1 or TRBD2, each matching 5 bases. Trimming cost V 5 bases and J 6 bases, with 13 bases left between them. From germline, CDR1 is DFQATT and CDR2 SNEGSKA (reference sequence). The CDR3 runs to 13 residues. The CDR3 loop is CSADPVGAGELFF. The DNA of the CDR3 is TGCAGTGCTGACCCTGTGGGGGCCGGGGAGCTGTTTTTT.

The genes are TRBV2 and TRBJ2-2; TRBD1 matches at 8 bases. This CDR3 region has 13 residues. V lost 7 bases to trimming and J lost 6 bases; unmatched junction nucleotides: 4. Germline V gives CDR1 SNHLY, CDR2 FYNNEI. DNA for the CDR3: TGTGCCAGCAATCACAGGGGGTCCGGGGAGCTGTTTTTT. Protein: CASNHRGSGELFF. Full variable domain (remainder filled in from reference TRBV2 and TRBJ2-2): EPEVTQTPSHQVTQMGQEVILRCVPISNHLYFYWYRQILGQKVEFLVSFYNNEISEKSEIFDDQFSVERPDGSNFTLKIRSTKLEDSAMYFCASNHRGSGELFFGEGSRLTVL.

This clonotype was found a few times. This chain joins TRBV6-6 and TRBJ1-2; D is uncertain. CDR1 and CDR2 (germline): MNHNY, SVGAGI (reference sequence). The CDR3 is 10 amino acids. The ends were cut back, 8 bases at V and 8 bases at J, with 9 bases in the middle. Here the CDR3 reads CASGARGYTF. DNA for the CDR3: TGTGCCAGCGGAGCTCGGGGCTACACCTTC.

This clonotype was counted a few times. The V and J genes are TRBV11-2 and TRBJ2-4, with 13 bases identical to TRBD2. This CDR3 comprises 20 residues. Germline assignment: CDR1 SGHAT and CDR2 FQNNGV. The trim removed 5 bases at V and 0 bases at J, leaving 13 bases unmatched. CDR3 in DNA: TGTGCCAGCAGCCGATTACTAGCGGGAGGGCCCGGGGTAGCCAAAAACATTCAGTACTTC. This sequence encodes CASSRLLAGGPGVAKNIQYF.

This clonotype has a single count. This sequence joins TRBV5-1 and TRBJ2-1, with 11 bases aligning to TRBD2. With 4 bases clipped from V and 8 bases from J, the junction kept 8 bases outside the gene matches. CDR1 and CDR2 from the germline V gene are SGHRS and YFSETQ. This CDR3 has 15 amino acids. Here the CDR3 reads CASSVTSGSFHEQFF. The CDR3 DNA is TGCGCCAGCAGCGTAACTAGCGGGAGTTTCCATGAGCAGTTCTTC.

The rearrangement links TRBV4-2 to TRBJ2-3, with 8 positions matching TRBD2. The germline V gene encodes CDR1 LGHNA and CDR2 YNFKEQ. The CDR3 loop spans 18 amino acids. Germline trimming cut 1 base from V and 5 bases from J; bases unmatched to any gene: 14. CDR3 sequence (DNA): TGTGCCAGCAGCCAAGCCCTCGCCCCCGGGGGGGTTGGAGATACGCAGTATTTT. Protein product: CASSQALAPGGVGDTQYF.

This clonotype was recorded many times. The genes are TRBV27 and TRBJ1-1; 7 bases align to TRBD1. V was pared by 6 bases and J by 0 bases, with 4 bases of the junction left unmatched. CDR3 length equals 14 residues. Germline CDR1 reads MNHEY; CDR2 reads SMNVEV (reference sequence). DNA of the CDR3: TGTGCCAGCAGCCCTACAGGGGTGAACACTGAAGCTTTCTTT. Translated, it gives CASSPTGVNTEAFF.

This chain joins TRBV29-1 and TRBJ1-2; D is unresolved. Looked up from germline, CDR1 is SQVTM and CDR2 is ANQGSEA. The germline V and J ends were trimmed by 5 bases and 4 bases, with 20 bases remaining between them. The CDR3 sequence is 15 residues long. Here the CDR3 DNA reads TGCAGCGTTTACGGCGTGGGTCCACAAAGCTATGGCTACACCTTC. Protein sequence: CSVYGVGPQSYGYTF.

This clonotype was found a few times. Here the CDR3 DNA reads TGCGCCAGCAGCTTGGGATTAGGGGACAGATATAATTCACCCCTCCACTTT. Amino acid sequence: CASSLGLGDRYNSPLHF. This chain links TRBV5-1 with TRBJ1-6, with 7 bases matching TRBD1. J lost 4 bases, V lost 0 bases, and 7 bases had no gene match. This CDR3 has 17 residues. The germline V gene has CDR1 SGHRS and CDR2 YFSETQ.

The chain carries TRBV27 and TRBJ2-7; tentatively, D is TRBD2 (5 bases). Between the trimmed V and J ends, which lost 5 bases and 2 bases, there was a span of 16 bases. The CDR3 loop spans 15 amino acids. Germline lookup yields CDR1 MNHEY and CDR2 SMNVEV (reference sequence). CDR3: CASSVSTLRAYEQYF. The CDR3, as DNA: TGTGCCAGCAGTGTCAGTACGCTGAGGGCCTACGAGCAGTACTTC.

This clonotype was seen only a few times. This rearrangement joins TRBV6-1 to TRBJ2-1; TRBD2 matches at 8 bases. Germline V gene data show CDR1 as MNHNS and CDR2 as SASEGT. CDR3 length: 16 residues. The V gene end was trimmed by 2 bases and the J gene end by 0 bases; junction bases not matched to a gene: 3. The CDR3 protein is CASSELAGSSYNEQFF. The CDR3 coding sequence is TGTGCCAGCAGTGAATTAGCGGGGAGCTCCTACAATGAGCAGTTCTTC.

This clonotype was counted only a few times. The chain uses TRBV24-1 and TRBJ2-2; TRBD2 agrees at 7 bases. V lost 6 bases to trimming and J lost 8 bases; unmatched junction nucleotides: 11. Looked up from germline, CDR1 is KGHDR and CDR2 is SFDVKD. The CDR3 sequence is 15 residues long. In nucleotides, the CDR3 is TGTGCCACCAGTCGTCGGGCTAGCGGTGCTGGGGAGCTGTTTTTT. This encodes CATSRRASGAGELFF.

The chain couples TRBV12-3 or TRBV12-4 to TRBJ1-2, with D hard to call. Deletions cut 1 base from V and 5 bases from J, with 5 bases between. The CDR3 has 12 amino acids. The CDR3 DNA reads TGTGCCAGCAGTTTAGTGTCATATGGCTACACCTTC. This translates into CASSLVSYGYTF.

DNA of the CDR3: TGTGCCAGCAGCCCGCGGGCTGGGTCGCCCTACAATGAGCAGTTCTTC. It translates to CASSPRAGSPYNEQFF. The rearrangement uses TRBV7-2 and TRBJ2-1, with a possible D match to TRBD2 (5 bases). Deletions cut 5 bases from V and 2 bases from J, with 16 bases between. CDR3 length: 16 residues. Germline-derived CDR1 and CDR2 are SGHTA and FQGNSA.

The rearrangement joins TRBV27 to TRBJ1-2; D might be TRBD1 (5 bases). With 3 bases removed from V and 3 bases from J, the gap between germline ends came to 14 bases. Germline lookup yields CDR1 MNHEY and CDR2 SMNVEV (reference sequence). The CDR3 is made up of 15 amino acids. CDR3 region: CASSFRRGWDYGYTF. CDR3 in DNA: TGTGCCAGCAGTTTTCGTCGGGGGTGGGACTATGGCTACACCTTC.

This clonotype showed up just a few times. This chain connects TRBV12-5 to TRBJ2-5, with 8 bases that match TRBD1. Trimming took 3 bases from V and 4 from J; bases not matched to a gene: 4. The CDR3 contains 14 residues. Germline CDR1 is LGHNT and CDR2 is FRNRAP. The CDR3 sequence is CASGFSGGGETQYF. CDR3 nucleotide sequence: TGTGCTAGTGGTTTTTCAGGGGGCGGAGAGACCCAGTACTTC.

A few counts support this clonotype. The rearrangement links TRBV4-3 to TRBJ1-2; D possibly corresponds to TRBD1 (5 bases). Germline values: CDR1 LGHNA, CDR2 YSLEER. Between the trimmed V and J ends, which lost 4 bases and 4 bases, there was a span of 13 bases. CDR3 size: 14 residues. The CDR3 DNA is TGCGCCAGCAGCCCCGGGGACGCAGTCTATGGCTACACCTTC. Residues: CASSPGDAVYGYTF.

In this sample, this clonotype turned up a few times. This chain joins TRBV4-3 and TRBJ1-6; 7 bases are shared with TRBD1. Germline V lookup: CDR1 LGHNA, CDR2 YSLEER. This CDR3 comprises 15 residues. V lost 4 bases, J lost 6 bases, and 6 bases stayed unmatched. CDR3 sequence: CASSPQRDSNSPLHF. The CDR3 DNA is TGCGCCAGCAGCCCCCAAAGGGACAGTAATTCACCCCTCCACTTT.

This clonotype has a handful of counts. The V call is TRBV15, the J call TRBJ1-2, with D possibly being TRBD1 (6 bases). CDR3 length equals 18 residues. Germline CDR1 reads LNHNV; CDR2 reads YYDKDF (reference sequence). Trimming stripped 0 bases from V and 3 bases from J, with 20 bases between. The CDR3 here is CATSRDDGGTGMYYGYTF. In DNA form, the CDR3 reads TGTGCCACCAGCAGAGATGATGGGGGAACAGGGATGTACTATGGCTACACCTTC. The whole variable domain, remainder taken from reference TRBV15 and TRBJ1-2, is DAMVIQNPRYQVTQFGKPVTLSCSQTLNHNVMYWYQQKSSQAPKLLFHYYDKDFNNEADTPDNFQSRRPNTSFCFLDIRSPGLGDTAMYLCATSRDDGGTGMYYGYTFGSGTRLTVV.

This clonotype was seen a handful of times. The chain links TRBV3-1 to TRBJ2-3; a weak D match, TRBD2 (6 bases). The V gene's germline CDR1 is LGHDT and CDR2 YNNKEL (reference sequence). Trimming stripped 2 bases from V and 7 bases from J, with 13 bases between. The CDR3 length is 14 residues. CDR3 protein: CASSQRGRSNTQYF. CDR3 DNA: TGTGCCAGCAGCCAAAGAGGGAGGTCGAATACGCAGTATTTT.

This sequence joins TRBV6-5 and TRBJ2-5, with a possible D match to TRBD1 (5 bases). V was cut by 4 bases and J by 5 bases, with 17 bases left in between. Germline values: CDR1 MNHEY, CDR2 SVGAGI. The CDR3 length is 15 residues. CDR3 nucleotide sequence: TGTGCCAGCAGTTTTAGGGGTCACAGACGGGAGACCCAGTACTTC. Its translation: CASSFRGHRRETQYF.

V and J are TRBV12-3 or TRBV12-4 and TRBJ2-5; TRBD1 agrees at 11 bases. Germline trimming cut 2 bases from V and 6 bases from J; bases unmatched to any gene: 5. The CDR3 sequence is 15 residues long. The CDR3 DNA is TGTGCCAGCAGTTTATTGGGACAGGGGGTTAAGACCCAGTACTTC. This sequence encodes CASSLLGQGVKTQYF.

There are a few counts of this clonotype. The V gene is TRBV20-1, the J gene TRBJ1-4; no firm D call. With 3 bases removed from V and 0 bases from J, the gap between germline ends came to 8 bases. The CDR3 sequence is 14 residues long. Germline lookup yields CDR1 DFQATT and CDR2 SNEGSKA (reference sequence). The CDR3 reads CSASIGSTNEKLFF. For the CDR3, the DNA is TGCAGTGCTAGTATCGGCTCAACTAATGAAAAACTGTTTTTT.